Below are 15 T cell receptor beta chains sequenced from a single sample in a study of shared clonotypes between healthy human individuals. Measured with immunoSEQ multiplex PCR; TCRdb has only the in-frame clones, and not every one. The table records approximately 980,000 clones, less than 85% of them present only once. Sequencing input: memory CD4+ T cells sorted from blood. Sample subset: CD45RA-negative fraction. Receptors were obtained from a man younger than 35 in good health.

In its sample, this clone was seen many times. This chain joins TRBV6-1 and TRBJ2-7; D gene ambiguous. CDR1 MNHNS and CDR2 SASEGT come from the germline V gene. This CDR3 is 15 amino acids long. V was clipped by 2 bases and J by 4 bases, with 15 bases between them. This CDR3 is CASSESAGTRYEQYF. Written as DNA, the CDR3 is TGTGCCAGCAGTGAAAGTGCCGGTACCCGGTACGAGCAGTACTTC.

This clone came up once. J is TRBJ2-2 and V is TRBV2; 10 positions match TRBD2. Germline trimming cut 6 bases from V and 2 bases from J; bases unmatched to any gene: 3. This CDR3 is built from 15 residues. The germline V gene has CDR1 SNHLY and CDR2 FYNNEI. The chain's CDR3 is CASRSGGANTGELFF. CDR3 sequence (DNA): TGTGCCAGCAGAAGCGGGGGGGCTAACACCGGGGAGCTGTTTTTT.

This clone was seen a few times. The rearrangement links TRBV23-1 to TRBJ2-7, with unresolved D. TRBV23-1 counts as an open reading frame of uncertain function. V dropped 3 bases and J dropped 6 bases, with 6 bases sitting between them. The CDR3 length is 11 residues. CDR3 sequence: CASSHKVEQYF. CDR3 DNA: TGCGCCAGCAGTCACAAGGTCGAGCAGTACTTC.

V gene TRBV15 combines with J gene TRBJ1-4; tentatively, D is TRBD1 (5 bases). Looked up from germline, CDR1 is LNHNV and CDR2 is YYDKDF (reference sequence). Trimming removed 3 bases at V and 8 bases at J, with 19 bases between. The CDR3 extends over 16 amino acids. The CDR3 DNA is TGTGCCACCAGCAGGGGGCTTGAGGCGCGGGGGGAAAAACTGTTTTTT. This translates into CATSRGLEARGEKLFF.

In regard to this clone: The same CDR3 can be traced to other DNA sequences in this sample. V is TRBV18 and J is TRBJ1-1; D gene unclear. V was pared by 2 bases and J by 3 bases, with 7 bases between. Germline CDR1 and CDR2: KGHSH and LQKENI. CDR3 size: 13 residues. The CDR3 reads CASSPSRDTEAFF. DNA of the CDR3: TGTGCCAGCTCACCATCTCGGGACACTGAAGCTTTCTTT. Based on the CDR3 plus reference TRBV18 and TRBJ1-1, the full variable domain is NAGVMQNPRHLVRRRGQEARLRCSPMKGHSHVYWYRQLPEEGLKFMVYLQKENIIDESGMPKERFSAEFPKEGPSILRIQQVVRGDSAAYFCASSPSRDTEAFFGQGTRLTVV.

The CDR3 DNA reads TGTGCCAGCAGCGGTGGACTTAGCGGGGTCAACGAGCAGTACTTC. This codes for CASSGGLSGVNEQYF. The rearrangement uses TRBV28 and TRBJ2-7; 8 positions agree with TRBD2. Unmatched junction bases numbered 12, after V lost 6 bases and J lost 5 bases. Germline assignment: CDR1 MDHEN and CDR2 SYDVKM. CDR3 length: 15 residues.

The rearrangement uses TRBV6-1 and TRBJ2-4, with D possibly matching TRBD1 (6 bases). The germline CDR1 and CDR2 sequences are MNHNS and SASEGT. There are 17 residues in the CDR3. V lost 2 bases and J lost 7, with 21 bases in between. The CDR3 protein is CASSESRQVALGNIQYF. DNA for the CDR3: TGTGCCAGCAGTGAATCGAGACAGGTAGCCCTGGGGAACATTCAGTACTTC.

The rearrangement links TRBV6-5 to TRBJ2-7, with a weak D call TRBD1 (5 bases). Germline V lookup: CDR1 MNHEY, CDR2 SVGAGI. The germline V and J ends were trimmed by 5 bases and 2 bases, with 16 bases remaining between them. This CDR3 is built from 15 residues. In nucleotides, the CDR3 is TGTGCCAGCAGTACCCCCCACGACAGACCCTACGAGCAGTACTTC. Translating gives CASSTPHDRPYEQYF.

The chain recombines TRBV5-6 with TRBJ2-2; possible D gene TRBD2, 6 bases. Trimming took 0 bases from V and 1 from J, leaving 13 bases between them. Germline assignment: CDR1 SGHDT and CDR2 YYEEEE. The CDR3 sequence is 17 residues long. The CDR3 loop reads CASSLGVAAKNTGELFF. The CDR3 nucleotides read TGTGCCAGCAGCTTGGGGGTAGCGGCGAAGAACACCGGGGAGCTGTTTTTT.

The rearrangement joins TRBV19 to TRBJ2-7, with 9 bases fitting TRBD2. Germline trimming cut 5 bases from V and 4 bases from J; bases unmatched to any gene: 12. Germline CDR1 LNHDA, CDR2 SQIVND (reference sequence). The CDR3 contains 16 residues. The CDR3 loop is CASSAVAGAFWYEQYF. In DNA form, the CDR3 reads TGTGCCAGTAGTGCCGTAGCGGGAGCCTTTTGGTACGAGCAGTACTTC.

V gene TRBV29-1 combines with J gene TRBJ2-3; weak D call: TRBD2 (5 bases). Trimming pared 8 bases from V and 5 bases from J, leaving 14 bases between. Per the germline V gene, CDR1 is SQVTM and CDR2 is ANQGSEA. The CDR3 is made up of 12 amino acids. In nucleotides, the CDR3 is TGCAGCATGGACCCGGGGAGAGATACGCAGTATTTT. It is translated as CSMDPGRDTQYF.

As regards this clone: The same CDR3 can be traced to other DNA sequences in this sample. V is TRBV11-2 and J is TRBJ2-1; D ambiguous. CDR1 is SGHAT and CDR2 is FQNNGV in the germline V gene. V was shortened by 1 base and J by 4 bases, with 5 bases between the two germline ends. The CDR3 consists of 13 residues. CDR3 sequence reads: CASSLARYNEQFF. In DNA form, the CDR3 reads TGTGCCAGCAGCTTAGCCAGATACAATGAGCAGTTCTTC.

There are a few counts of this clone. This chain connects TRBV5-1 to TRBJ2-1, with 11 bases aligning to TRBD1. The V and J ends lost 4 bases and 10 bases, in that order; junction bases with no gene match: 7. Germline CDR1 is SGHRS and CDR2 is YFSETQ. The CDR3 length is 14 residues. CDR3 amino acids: CASSLGQGAEEQFF. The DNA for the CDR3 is TGCGCCAGCAGCCTAGGACAGGGGGCGGAGGAGCAGTTCTTC.

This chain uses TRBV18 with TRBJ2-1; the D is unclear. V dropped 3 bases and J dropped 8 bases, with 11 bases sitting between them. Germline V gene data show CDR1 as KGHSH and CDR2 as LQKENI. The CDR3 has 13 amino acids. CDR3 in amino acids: CASSPTMAYEQFF. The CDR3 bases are TGTGCCAGCTCACCTACAATGGCATATGAGCAGTTCTTC. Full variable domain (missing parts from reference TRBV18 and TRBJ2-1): NAGVMQNPRHLVRRRGQEARLRCSPMKGHSHVYWYRQLPEEGLKFMVYLQKENIIDESGMPKERFSAEFPKEGPSILRIQQVVRGDSAAYFCASSPTMAYEQFFGPGTRLTVL.

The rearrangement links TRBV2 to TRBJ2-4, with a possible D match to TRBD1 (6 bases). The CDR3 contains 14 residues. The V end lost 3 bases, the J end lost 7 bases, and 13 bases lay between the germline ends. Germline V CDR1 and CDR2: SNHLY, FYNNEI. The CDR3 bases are TGTGCCAGCAGTGAGCTACAGGGTGGGAACATTCAGTACTTC. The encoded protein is CASSELQGGNIQYF.